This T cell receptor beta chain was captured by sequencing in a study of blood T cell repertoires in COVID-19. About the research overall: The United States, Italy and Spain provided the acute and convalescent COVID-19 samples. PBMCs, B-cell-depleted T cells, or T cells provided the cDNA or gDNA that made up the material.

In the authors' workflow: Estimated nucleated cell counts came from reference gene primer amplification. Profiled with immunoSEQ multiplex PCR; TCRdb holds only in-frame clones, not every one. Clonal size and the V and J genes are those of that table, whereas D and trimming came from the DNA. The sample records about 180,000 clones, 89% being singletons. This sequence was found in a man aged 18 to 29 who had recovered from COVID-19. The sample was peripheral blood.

CDR3 DNA sequence: TGTGCCAGCAGTACCTACAGGGCCTACGAGCAGTACTTC. It specifies CASSTYRAYEQYF. The rearrangement uses TRBV6-5 and TRBJ2-7; perhaps TRBD1 as D (6 bases). The CDR3 covers 13 residues. With 5 bases removed from V and 2 bases from J, the gap between germline ends came to 10 bases. CDR1 is MNHEY and CDR2 is SVGAGI in the germline V gene.